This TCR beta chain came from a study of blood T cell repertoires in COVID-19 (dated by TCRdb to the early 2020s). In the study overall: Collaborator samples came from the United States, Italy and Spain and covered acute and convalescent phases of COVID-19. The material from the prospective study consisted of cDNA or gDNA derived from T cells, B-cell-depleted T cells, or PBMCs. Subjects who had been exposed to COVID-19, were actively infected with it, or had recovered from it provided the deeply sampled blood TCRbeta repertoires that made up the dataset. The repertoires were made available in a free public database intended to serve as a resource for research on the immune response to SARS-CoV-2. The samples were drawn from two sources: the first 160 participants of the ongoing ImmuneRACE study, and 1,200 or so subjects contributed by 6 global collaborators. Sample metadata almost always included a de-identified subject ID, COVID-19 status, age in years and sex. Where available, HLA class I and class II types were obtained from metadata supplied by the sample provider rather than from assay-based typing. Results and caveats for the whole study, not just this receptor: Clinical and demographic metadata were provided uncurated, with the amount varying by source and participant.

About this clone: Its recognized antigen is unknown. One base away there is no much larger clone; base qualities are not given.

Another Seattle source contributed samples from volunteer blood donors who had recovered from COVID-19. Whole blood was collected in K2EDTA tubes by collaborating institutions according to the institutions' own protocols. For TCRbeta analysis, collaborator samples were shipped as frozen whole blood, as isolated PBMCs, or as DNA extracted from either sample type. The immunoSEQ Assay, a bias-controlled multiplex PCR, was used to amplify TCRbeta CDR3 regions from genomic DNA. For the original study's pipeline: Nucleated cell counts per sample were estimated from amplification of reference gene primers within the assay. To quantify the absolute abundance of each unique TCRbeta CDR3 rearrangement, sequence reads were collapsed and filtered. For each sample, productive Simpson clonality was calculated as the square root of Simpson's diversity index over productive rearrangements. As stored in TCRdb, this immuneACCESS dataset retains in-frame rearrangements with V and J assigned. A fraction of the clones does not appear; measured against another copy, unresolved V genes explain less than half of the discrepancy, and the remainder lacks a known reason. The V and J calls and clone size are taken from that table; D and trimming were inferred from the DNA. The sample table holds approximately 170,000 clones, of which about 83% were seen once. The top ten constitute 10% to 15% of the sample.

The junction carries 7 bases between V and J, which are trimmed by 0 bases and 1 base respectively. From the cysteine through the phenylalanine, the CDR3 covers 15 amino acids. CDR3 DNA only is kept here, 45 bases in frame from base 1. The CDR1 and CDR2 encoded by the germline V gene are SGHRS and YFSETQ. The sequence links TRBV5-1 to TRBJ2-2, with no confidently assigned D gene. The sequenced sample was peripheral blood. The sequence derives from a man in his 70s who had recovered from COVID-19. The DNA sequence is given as TGCGCCAGCAGCTTGGGGCAGGAGAACACCGGGGAGCTGTTTTTT. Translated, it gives CASSLGQENTGELFF.